The 25 T cell receptor beta chains listed next were all sequenced from one sample in a study of T cell repertoires in cytomegalovirus infection. TCRdb called the reads again in MiXCR, with one record for every CDR3 protein. The sample lists fewer than 850,000 distinct CDR3 sequences; about 27% were seen once. These receptors are not linked to any known antigen. Sample: cultured CD8+ T cells from PBMCs, taken from culture after CMV antigen stimulation. The receptors here all came from a human donor in good health (CMV status not recorded). Some clones in this sample may be carry-over from other donors' samples.

This chain joins TRBV12-3 or TRBV12-4 and TRBJ2-7; D unresolved. Trimming took 6 bases from V and 3 from J, leaving 9 bases between them. This CDR3 region has 12 residues. This chain's CDR3 is CASSPILYEQYF. The CDR3 nucleotides read TGTGCCAGCAGCCCGATACTCTACGAGCAGTACTTC.

The CDR3 DNA is TGCAGCGTCAGACTTAACAATGAGCAGTTCTTC. Translated, it gives CSVRLNNEQFF. The chain links TRBV29-1 to TRBJ2-1; D is unresolved. CDR1 and CDR2 from the germline V gene are SQVTM and ANQGSEA. The V and J ends lost 6 bases and 5 bases respectively, with 8 bases between them. This CDR3 contains 11 residues.

This chain uses TRBV4-1 with TRBJ2-7; D possibly uses TRBD1 or TRBD2 (5 bases each). Germline V lookup: CDR1 MGHRA, CDR2 YSYEKL. With 4 bases removed from V and 5 bases from J, the gap between germline ends came to 15 bases. There are 14 residues in the CDR3. DNA of the CDR3: TGCGCCAGCAGCCTCTCGGGCCTGGGGGACGAGCAGTACTTC. This gives the protein CASSLSGLGDEQYF.

In this sample, this clonotype turned up many times. The chain couples TRBV6-1 to TRBJ1-1, with TRBD1 as a possible D gene (6 bases). Trimming pared 3 bases from V and 0 bases from J, leaving 8 bases between. CDR1 and CDR2 (germline): MNHNS, SASEGT. The CDR3 runs 14 residues. The CDR3 DNA reads as TGTGCCAGCAGTGACGGGACATTGAACACTGAAGCTTTCTTT. Translation: CASSDGTLNTEAFF.

This clonotype showed up just a few times. At one end the junction does not follow the germline gene, possibly because of a read error. The genes are TRBV27 and TRBJ1-5; D is ambiguous. Germline CDR1 MNHEY, CDR2 SMNVEV (reference sequence). The CDR3 consists of 14 residues. As DNA, the CDR3 is TGTGCCAGCGGTTTATCCCAGTACAATCAGCCCCAGCATTTT. Amino acids: CASGLSQYNQPQHF.

The chain combines TRBV5-4 with TRBJ2-7, with 8 bases identical to TRBD1. The junction had 9 bases not matched to a gene; V was cut back by 2 bases and J by 5 bases. Germline CDR1 and CDR2: SGHNT and YYREEE (reference sequence). This CDR3 is built from 15 residues. CDR3 DNA sequence: TGTGCCAGCAGCTTATTTGGACAGGGAGCCCACGAGCAGTACTTC. Translating gives CASSLFGQGAHEQYF.

The CDR3 spells CASSLEGRPPKTDTDTQYF. In DNA form, the CDR3 reads TGCGCCAGCAGCTTGGAAGGGCGCCCACCTAAGACGGACACAGATACGCAGTATTTT. The V and J genes are TRBV5-1 and TRBJ2-3; D uncertain. Trimming left V 0 bases short and J 2 bases short, with 22 bases between. Germline V gene lookup returns CDR1 SGHRS and CDR2 YFSETQ. The CDR3 has 19 residues.

This chain uses TRBV2 with TRBJ1-1; the match to TRBD1 covers 7 bases. Germline V gene lookup returns CDR1 SNHLY and CDR2 FYNNEI. Unmatched junction bases numbered 7, after V lost 7 bases and J lost 2 bases. The CDR3 loop spans 14 amino acids. CDR3 loop: CASKMTGPNTEAFF. The CDR3, as DNA: TGTGCCAGCAAGATGACAGGGCCAAACACTGAAGCTTTCTTT.

In this sample, this clonotype turned up many times. The rearrangement uses TRBV7-2 and TRBJ1-3; D is undetermined. CDR1 is SGHTA, CDR2 FQGNSA, per germline. V was pared by 1 base and J by 5 bases, with 0 bases between. This CDR3 region has 11 residues. The CDR3 nucleotides read TGTGCCAGCAGCTTAGGAAACACCATATATTTT. Protein: CASSLGNTIYF.

Written as DNA, the CDR3 is TGTGCCAGCAGCCGCATCCAGGGCATTGCGGAAGCAGGGGGGCCGGAAAAAGATGAGCAGTTCTTC. Its translation: CASSRIQGIAEAGGPEKDEQFF. This sequence joins TRBV6-2 or TRBV6-3 and TRBJ2-1; a weak D match, TRBD1 (7 bases). The CDR3 has 22 amino acids. Per the germline V gene, CDR1 is MNHEY and CDR2 is SVGEGT. V was clipped by 6 bases and J by 8 bases, with 41 bases between them.

The rearrangement links TRBV6-6 to TRBJ2-7, with D possibly TRBD1 on 5 matching bases. In germline, CDR1 is MNHNY, CDR2 SVGAGI (reference sequence). This CDR3 spans 13 amino acids. Trimming removed 2 bases from V and 3 bases from J, with 8 bases in between. The CDR3, as DNA: TGTGCCAGCAGTTACGACAGAGACTACGAGCAGTACTTC. Its translation: CASSYDRDYEQYF.

This clonotype was counted only a few times. The rearrangement uses TRBV29-1 and TRBJ2-2; D gene ambiguous. V dropped 6 bases and J dropped 4 bases, with 9 bases sitting between them. Germline CDR1 reads SQVTM; CDR2 reads ANQGSEA. This CDR3 has 12 residues. The CDR3 bases are TGCAGCGTCGTAGGTAGCACCGGGGAGCTGTTTTTT. It codes for CSVVGSTGELFF.

This clonotype was seen repeatedly, ten times or more. A junction boundary mismatches the germline segment, possibly from a read error. V is TRBV27 and J is TRBJ1-1; unclear D gene. Germline CDR1 MNHEY, CDR2 SMNVEV (reference sequence). The CDR3 has 13 amino acids. This chain's CDR3 is CASSLSDVAEAFF. Written as DNA, the CDR3 is TGTGCCAGCAGTCTATCCGACGTGGCTGAAGCTTTCTTT.

The V gene is TRBV11-2, the J gene TRBJ1-4, with D unresolved. Germline V gene lookup returns CDR1 SGHAT and CDR2 FQNNGV. Trimming removed 1 base at V and 4 bases at J, with 25 bases between. The CDR3 extends over 20 amino acids. CDR3 sequence (DNA): TGTGCCAGCAGCTTAGTAAGCCGAGGCAGCTCCCGAGTCTTTAATGAAAAACTGTTTTTT. This encodes CASSLVSRGSSRVFNEKLFF. The variable domain in full, completed from reference TRBV11-2 and TRBJ1-4, reads EAGVAQSPRYKIIEKRQSVAFWCNPISGHATLYWYQQILGQGPKLLIQFQNNGVVDDSQLPKDRFSAERLKGVDSTLKIQPAKLEDSAVYLCASSLVSRGSSRVFNEKLFFGSGTQLSVL.

This clonotype was found a few times. CDR3 protein: CASSSTGPRSLYNEQFF. CDR3 DNA sequence: TGTGCCAGCAGTTCTACAGGCCCTAGGAGCCTCTACAATGAGCAGTTCTTC. V is TRBV6-6 and J is TRBJ2-1; tentatively, D is TRBD1 (5 bases). The CDR3 runs 17 residues. V lost 4 bases and J 3 bases, leaving 19 bases between the germline ends. Germline V CDR1 and CDR2: MNHNY, SVGAGI (reference sequence).

The chain joins TRBV2 to TRBJ2-3, with TRBD2 identical over 10 bases. Germline lookup yields CDR1 SNHLY and CDR2 FYNNEI. CDR3 size: 17 residues. V lost 0 bases to trimming and J lost 3 bases; unmatched junction nucleotides: 6. The CDR3 loop reads CASSEAGLATRTDTQYF. The DNA of the CDR3 is TGTGCCAGCAGTGAAGCGGGACTAGCGACCCGAACAGATACGCAGTATTTT. Full variable domain (rest looked up from reference TRBV2 and TRBJ2-3): EPEVTQTPSHQVTQMGQEVILRCVPISNHLYFYWYRQILGQKVEFLVSFYNNEISEKSEIFDDQFSVERPDGSNFTLKIRSTKLEDSAMYFCASSEAGLATRTDTQYFGPGTRLTVL.

The chain is built from TRBV6-5 and TRBJ2-3; TRBD1 is a possible D gene (6 bases). Trimming shortened V by 3 bases and J by 2 bases, and 9 bases separated the two germline ends. The CDR3 loop spans 14 amino acids. Germline V gene data show CDR1 as MNHEY and CDR2 as SVGAGI. The CDR3 here is CASSYRQATDTQYF. The DNA for the CDR3 is TGTGCCAGCAGTTATCGACAGGCCACAGATACGCAGTATTTT.

The chain couples TRBV20-1 to TRBJ2-7, with TRBD2 as a possible D gene (5 bases). CDR1 is DFQATT and CDR2 is SNEGSKA in the germline V gene (reference sequence). Deletions cut 1 base from V and 0 bases from J, with 7 bases between. This CDR3 has 13 residues. The CDR3 DNA is TGCAGTGCTAGAGTTGAGGGCTCCTACGAGCAGTACGTC. Its translation is CSARVEGSYEQYV.

This clonotype was seen more than once but under ten times. This sequence joins TRBV28 and TRBJ2-7; D perhaps matches TRBD1 (5 bases). The germline V and J ends were trimmed by 5 bases and 1 base, with 12 bases remaining between them. Germline CDR1 MDHEN, CDR2 SYDVKM. CDR3 length: 14 residues. CDR3 in amino acids: CASSDNRYSYEQYV. The CDR3 region has the DNA TGTGCCAGCAGTGACAACAGGTATTCCTACGAGCAGTACGTC.

The chain has TRBV20-1 and TRBJ2-2; no clear D. The CDR3 extends over 13 amino acids. Trimming shortened V by 5 bases and J by 5 bases, and 12 bases separated the two germline ends. Germline V gene sequence: CDR1 DFQATT, CDR2 SNEGSKA (reference sequence). The CDR3 bases are TGCAGTGCTCCCCAATGGAGTACCGGGGAGCTGTTTTTT. Translation: CSAPQWSTGELFF.

There are many counts of this clonotype. The chain combines TRBV7-9 with TRBJ2-3; D is unclear. Germline V gene sequence: CDR1 SEHNR, CDR2 FQNEAQ (reference sequence). This CDR3 has 17 amino acids. V lost 5 bases and J lost 0, with 18 bases in between. CDR3 nucleotides: TGTGCCAGCAGCCCGCCTGGGCAACCCGCTAGCACAGATACGCAGTATTTT. Translated: CASSPPGQPASTDTQYF.

The gene calls are TRBV9 and TRBJ1-1, with a tentative D call TRBD1 (5 bases). The CDR3 is made up of 15 amino acids. Trimming stripped 0 bases from V and 0 bases from J, with 9 bases between. Germline V gives CDR1 SGDLS, CDR2 YYNGEE. CDR3 sequence reads: CASSVGGGVNTEAFF. CDR3 sequence (DNA): TGTGCCAGCAGCGTAGGGGGGGGGGTGAACACTGAAGCTTTCTTT.

This clonotype has a handful of counts. The rearrangement joins TRBV4-1 to TRBJ1-3; D uncertain. The CDR3 consists of 15 residues. CDR1 is MGHRA, CDR2 YSYEKL, per germline. V was clipped by 2 bases and J by 0 bases, with 8 bases between them. The CDR3 DNA reads as TGCGCCAGCAGCCAAACGGCCTACTCTGGAAACACCATATATTTT. Protein sequence: CASSQTAYSGNTIYF.

This clonotype has ten or more counts. The chain joins TRBV7-6 to TRBJ2-7; possibly TRBD1 for D (5 bases). From germline, CDR1 is SGHVS and CDR2 FNYEAQ. V lost 1 base and J lost 3, with 10 bases in between. The CDR3 runs 14 residues. The CDR3 protein is CASSLGGPRYEQYF. The CDR3 nucleotides read TGTGCCAGCAGCTTAGGGGGCCCACGCTACGAGCAGTACTTC.

Only a few counts were recorded for this clonotype. The chain couples TRBV7-9 to TRBJ1-4; a weak D match, TRBD1 (6 bases). The CDR3 contains 16 residues. Germline assignment: CDR1 SEHNR and CDR2 FQNEAQ (reference sequence). The ends were cut back, 3 bases at V and 2 bases at J, with 13 bases in the middle. DNA for the CDR3: TGTGCCAGCAGCTTTAGCACAGGGAGCACTAATGAAAAACTGTTTTTT. The encoded protein is CASSFSTGSTNEKLFF.